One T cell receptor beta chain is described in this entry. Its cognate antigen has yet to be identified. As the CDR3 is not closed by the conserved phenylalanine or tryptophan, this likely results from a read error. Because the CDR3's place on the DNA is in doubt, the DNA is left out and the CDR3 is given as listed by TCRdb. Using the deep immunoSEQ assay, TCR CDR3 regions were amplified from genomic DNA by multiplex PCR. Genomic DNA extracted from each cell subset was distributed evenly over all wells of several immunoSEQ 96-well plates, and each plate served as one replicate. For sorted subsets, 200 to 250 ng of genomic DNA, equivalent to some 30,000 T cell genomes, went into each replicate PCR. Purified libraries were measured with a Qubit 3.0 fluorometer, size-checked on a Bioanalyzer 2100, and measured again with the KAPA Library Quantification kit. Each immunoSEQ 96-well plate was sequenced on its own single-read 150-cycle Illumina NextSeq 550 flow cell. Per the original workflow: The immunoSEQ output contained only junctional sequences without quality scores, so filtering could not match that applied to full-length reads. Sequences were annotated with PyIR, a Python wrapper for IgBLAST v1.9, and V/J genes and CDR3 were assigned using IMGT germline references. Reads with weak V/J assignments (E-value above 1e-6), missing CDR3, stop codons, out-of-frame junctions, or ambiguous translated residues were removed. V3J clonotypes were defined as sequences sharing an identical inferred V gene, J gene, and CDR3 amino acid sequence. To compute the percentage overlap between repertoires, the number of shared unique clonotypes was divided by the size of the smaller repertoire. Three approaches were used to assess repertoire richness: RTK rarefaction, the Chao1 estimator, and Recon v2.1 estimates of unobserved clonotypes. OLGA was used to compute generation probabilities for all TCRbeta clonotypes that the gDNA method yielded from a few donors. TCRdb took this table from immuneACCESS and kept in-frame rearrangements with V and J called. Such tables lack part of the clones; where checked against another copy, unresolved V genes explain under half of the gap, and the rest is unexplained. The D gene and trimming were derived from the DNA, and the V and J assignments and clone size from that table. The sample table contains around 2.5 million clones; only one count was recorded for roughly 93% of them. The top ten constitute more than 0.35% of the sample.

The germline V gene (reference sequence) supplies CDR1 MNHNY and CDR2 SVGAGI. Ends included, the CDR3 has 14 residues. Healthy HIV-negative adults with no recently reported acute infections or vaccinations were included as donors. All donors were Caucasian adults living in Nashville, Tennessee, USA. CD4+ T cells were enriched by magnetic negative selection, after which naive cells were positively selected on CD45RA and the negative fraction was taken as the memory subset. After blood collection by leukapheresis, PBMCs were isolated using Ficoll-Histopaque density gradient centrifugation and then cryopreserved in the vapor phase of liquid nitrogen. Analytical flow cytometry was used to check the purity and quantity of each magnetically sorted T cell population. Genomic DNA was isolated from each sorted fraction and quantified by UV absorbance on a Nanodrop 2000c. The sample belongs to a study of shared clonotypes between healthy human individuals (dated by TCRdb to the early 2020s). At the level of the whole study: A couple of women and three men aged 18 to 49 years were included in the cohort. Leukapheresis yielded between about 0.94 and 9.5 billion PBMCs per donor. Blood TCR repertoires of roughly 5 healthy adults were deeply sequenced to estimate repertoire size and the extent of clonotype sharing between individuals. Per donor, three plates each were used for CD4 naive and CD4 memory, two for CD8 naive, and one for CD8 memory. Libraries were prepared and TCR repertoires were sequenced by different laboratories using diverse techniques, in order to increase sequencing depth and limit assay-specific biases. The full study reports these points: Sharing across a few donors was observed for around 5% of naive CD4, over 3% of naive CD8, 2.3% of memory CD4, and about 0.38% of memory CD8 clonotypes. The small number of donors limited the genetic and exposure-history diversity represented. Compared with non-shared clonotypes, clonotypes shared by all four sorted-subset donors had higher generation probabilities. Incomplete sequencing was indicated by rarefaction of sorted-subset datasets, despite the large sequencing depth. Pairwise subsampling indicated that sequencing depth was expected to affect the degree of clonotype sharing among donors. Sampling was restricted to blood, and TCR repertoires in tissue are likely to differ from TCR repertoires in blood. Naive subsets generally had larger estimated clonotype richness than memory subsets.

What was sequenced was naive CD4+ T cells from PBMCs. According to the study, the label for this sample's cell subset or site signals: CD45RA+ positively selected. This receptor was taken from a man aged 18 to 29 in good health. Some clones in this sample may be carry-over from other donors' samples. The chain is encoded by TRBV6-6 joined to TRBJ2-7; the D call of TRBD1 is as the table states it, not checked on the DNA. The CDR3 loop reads CASSQLLTGGFHTI.